One and the same sample provided the 3 T cell receptor beta chains below, sequenced in a study of T cells in Graves' hyperthyroidism and ophthalmopathy. Amplification of TCR beta CDR3 regions used RNA as the template. When the TCR CDR3 underwent first-round RT-PCR, the HTBI primer set was used. Using its own MiXCR run on the multiplex PCR reads, TCRdb lists one record per CDR3 protein. The top ten hold less than 35% of the sample, which has over 700,000 distinct CDR3 sequences, around 40% seen once. The material sequenced was blood. These receptors all stem from a middle-aged woman with Graves' hyperthyroidism.

This clonotype showed up many times. This chain connects TRBV2 to TRBJ1-6; no firm D call. V was shortened by 6 bases and J by 10 bases, with 13 bases between the two germline ends. This CDR3 comprises 13 residues. In germline, CDR1 is SNHLY, CDR2 FYNNEI. The CDR3 region is CASRAGERSPLHF. CDR3 in DNA: TGTGCCAGCAGGGCCGGGGAGCGATCACCCCTCCACTTT.

The J gene is TRBJ2-2, the V gene TRBV7-9; 8 bases fit TRBD1. The CDR3 spans 16 residues. The germline V gene has CDR1 SEHNR and CDR2 FQNEAQ (reference sequence). With 5 bases clipped from V and 2 bases from J, the junction kept 7 bases outside the gene matches. The CDR3 DNA sequence: TGTGCCAGCAGCCGGTCCGGGACAGGAAACACCGGGGAGCTGTTTTTT. It encodes CASSRSGTGNTGELFF.

Many counts were recorded for this clonotype. The chain couples TRBV29-1 to TRBJ2-5; D remains unclear. This CDR3 comprises 11 residues. V gave up 4 bases and J gave up 1 base, with 4 bases separating them. Germline assignment: CDR1 SQVTM and CDR2 ANQGSEA. The CDR3 loop is CSVVAQETQYF. As DNA, the CDR3 is TGCAGCGTTGTCGCCCAAGAGACCCAGTACTTC.